Below are 16 T cell receptor beta chains sequenced from a single sample in a study of Graves' ophthalmopathy and Graves' hyperthyroidism. As the template, RNA transcripts were used to amplify TCR beta CDR3 regions. After a first-round RT-PCR with HTBI primers, a second-round multiplex PCR was run. TCRdb fed the multiplex PCR reads into MiXCR, producing one record per CDR3 protein. The repertoire has around 400,000 distinct CDR3 sequences, more than 20% of them found once; the top ten carry 2.5% to 3.5%. The sample consisted of peripheral blood. The receptor source for this set is a woman aged 18-29 years with stable Graves' hyperthyroidism.

This clonotype has a count of ten or more. An end of the junction differs from the germline gene, which may be a read error. The chain combines TRBV7-2 with TRBJ2-4; D is undetermined. Germline CDR1 reads SGHTA; CDR2 reads FQGNSA. The CDR3 has 15 residues. This CDR3 reads CASSRSLFGKNIKYF. The CDR3 DNA reads TGTGCCAGCAGCCGTTCGCTATTCGGCAAAAACATTAAGTACTTC.

V and J are TRBV30 and TRBJ1-1; D is possibly TRBD1 (5 bases). This CDR3 is 13 amino acids long. Per the germline V gene, CDR1 is GTSNPN and CDR2 is SVGIG (reference sequence). The V gene lost 2 bases and the J gene lost 8 bases, with 15 bases spanning the gap. The CDR3 region is CAWSYETGQEAFF. As DNA, the CDR3 is TGTGCCTGGAGTTACGAGACGGGGCAGGAAGCTTTCTTT.

The sample holds a few counts of this clonotype. V is TRBV30 and J is TRBJ1-2; perhaps TRBD1 as D (5 bases). The CDR3 has 13 amino acids. The V gene lost 0 bases and the J gene lost 8 bases, with 13 bases spanning the gap. Looked up from germline, CDR1 is GTSNPN and CDR2 is SVGIG (reference sequence). This CDR3 is CAWSVIGGVGYTF. CDR3 bases: TGTGCCTGGAGTGTCATCGGAGGGGTGGGCTACACCTTC.

This clonotype has a count of ten or more. The chain uses TRBV27 and TRBJ2-4; a weak D match, TRBD2 (5 bases). Germline V gives CDR1 MNHEY, CDR2 SMNVEV (reference sequence). Trimming took 3 bases from V and 4 from J, leaving 7 bases between them. This CDR3 has 13 amino acids. The CDR3 coding sequence is TGTGCCAGCAGTTTCGGGGTAAAAAACATTCAGTACTTC. It is translated as CASSFGVKNIQYF.

This clonotype was detected ten times or more. The chain recombines TRBV30 with TRBJ2-7, with D perhaps matching TRBD2 (5 bases). The CDR3 consists of 18 residues. V was trimmed by 0 bases and J by 5 bases, leaving 26 bases between them. From germline, CDR1 is GTSNPN and CDR2 SVGIG (reference sequence). CDR3 residues: CAWSVWAGSHGIDHEQYF. Here the CDR3 DNA reads TGTGCCTGGAGTGTTTGGGCGGGCTCTCACGGGATTGACCACGAGCAGTACTTC.

This clonotype was observed many times. The chain links TRBV29-1 to TRBJ2-7; a possible D gene is TRBD2 (7 bases). Per germline, CDR1 SQVTM and CDR2 ANQGSEA. This CDR3 comprises 13 residues. V was trimmed by 6 bases and J by 5 bases, leaving 17 bases between them. CDR3 in DNA: TGCAGCGTCGGCACGGGGGGCGGACACGAGCAGTACTTC. This codes for CSVGTGGGHEQYF.

This clonotype came up many times. This chain connects TRBV20-1 to TRBJ2-6; a possible D gene is TRBD2 (5 bases). Germline values: CDR1 DFQATT, CDR2 SNEGSKA (reference sequence). Between the trimmed V and J ends, which lost 2 bases and 2 bases, there was a span of 7 bases. The length of the CDR3 is 14 residues. The CDR3 is CSARTGTGANVLTF. The CDR3, as DNA: TGCAGTGCTAGAACCGGGACTGGGGCCAACGTCCTGACTTTC.

At least ten counts were recorded for this clonotype. The J gene is TRBJ2-5, the V gene TRBV11-2; 8 nucleotides match TRBD2. The CDR3 runs 15 residues. The ends lost 3 bases at V and 4 bases at J; junction bases unmatched: 7. The germline V gene encodes CDR1 SGHAT and CDR2 FQNNGV. CDR3 DNA: TGTGCCAGCAGCTTCCACCCTACTAGCGGAGAGACCCAGTACTTC. Translation: CASSFHPTSGETQYF.

This clonotype was detected many times. The chain employs TRBV10-3 and TRBJ2-2, with 15 bases lining up with TRBD2. This CDR3 region has 16 residues. Germline values: CDR1 ENHRY, CDR2 SYGVKD. V shed 6 bases and J 4 bases; nucleotides not matched to a gene: 3. CDR3 sequence: CAIRGTSGRSTGELFF. For the CDR3, the DNA is TGTGCCATCAGGGGGACTAGCGGGAGGAGCACCGGGGAGCTGTTTTTT.

The chain carries TRBV28 and TRBJ2-7, with D perhaps TRBD1 or TRBD2 (5 bases each). Trimming left V 6 bases short and J 4 bases short, with 19 bases between. Per the germline V gene, CDR1 is MDHEN and CDR2 is SYDVKM. This CDR3 spans 15 amino acids. As DNA, the CDR3 is TGTGCCAGCAGCCCCGGGGACGGTGATCGATACGAGCAGTACTTC. This gives the protein CASSPGDGDRYEQYF.

The rearrangement links TRBV12-5 to TRBJ1-2; perhaps TRBD1 as D (5 bases). V lost 2 bases to trimming and J lost 5 bases, with 21 bases between them. Germline V gene data show CDR1 as LGHNT and CDR2 as FRNRAP. The CDR3 runs to 17 residues. The DNA for the CDR3 is TGTGCTAGTGGTTTGTCCGCCTACAGGTCTATACAATATGGCTACACCTTC. Protein product: CASGLSAYRSIQYGYTF.

A note on this clonotype: The junction does not match germline at one end; this may be a read error. The genes are TRBV11-2 and TRBJ2-7, with a weak D call TRBD2 (5 bases). Germline V CDR1 and CDR2: SGHAT, FQNNGV. The CDR3 has 15 residues. The CDR3 spells CASSLDWVGAYDQYF. The CDR3 coding sequence is TGTGCCAGCAGCTTAGATTGGGTGGGAGCCTACGATCAGTACTTC.

The J gene is TRBJ2-7, the V gene TRBV27; perhaps TRBD2 as D (7 bases). Trimming took 5 bases from V and 2 from J, leaving 13 bases between them. Germline CDR1 and CDR2: MNHEY and SMNVEV (reference sequence). The CDR3 runs 14 residues. The CDR3 nucleotides read TGTGCCAGCAGTCGGGGGGCTCGAACCTACGAGCAGTACTTC. Its translation: CASSRGARTYEQYF.

The genes are TRBV12-3 or TRBV12-4 and TRBJ2-2; TRBD2 is a possible D gene (5 bases). The length of the CDR3 is 15 residues. V shed 1 base and J shed 5 bases, with 11 bases lying between them. CDR3 in amino acids: CASSLGGLGTGELFF. The DNA of the CDR3 is TGTGCCAGCAGTTTAGGCGGGTTGGGGACCGGGGAGCTGTTTTTT.

This clonotype was detected only a few times. This chain joins TRBV5-1 and TRBJ2-2; D unresolved. Germline V gives CDR1 SGHRS, CDR2 YFSETQ. The CDR3 is 14 amino acids. Between the trimmed V and J ends, which lost 3 bases and 3 bases, there was a span of 9 bases. CDR3 DNA sequence: TGCGCCAGCAGCTCCAAAATATACACCGGGGAGCTGTTTTTT. Amino acids: CASSSKIYTGELFF.

This clonotype appeared many times. The chain is built from TRBV28 and TRBJ2-6; D gene unclear. From germline, CDR1 is MDHEN and CDR2 SYDVKM. V gave up 4 bases and J gave up 5 bases, with 0 bases separating them. CDR3 length: 11 amino acids. The CDR3 region is CASSWANVLTF. The CDR3 coding sequence is TGTGCCAGCAGTTGGGCCAACGTCCTGACTTTC.